A selection of T cell receptor beta chains follows, all from one sample in a study of CD8+ T cells in alopecia areata. Profiled with immunoSEQ multiplex PCR; TCRdb holds only in-frame clones, not every one. The sample lists about 42,000 clones, roughly 92% seen once, with approximately 20% in the top ten. Sequenced here: CD8+ T cells sorted from blood, sampled at week 24, from a patient treated with tofacitinib. The receptors come from a human donor with alopecia areata. Each CDR3 is given with its conserved first and last residue. Fields, in order: clone size, J gene, V gene, D gene, CDR3 protein, CDR3 DNA. A D gene is named only where the DNA matches it firmly. Clone size is shown for a subset of rows, as once, few, many or a class of expanded clone.

size: .
J: TRBJ2-6
V: TRBV7-8
D: .
CDR3: CASSLARAKSGANVLTF
DNA: TGTGCCAGCAGCTTAGCACGAGCTAAGTCCGGGGCCAACGTCCTGACTTTC

size: .
J: TRBJ2-3
V: TRBV19
D: .
CDR3: CASRIRGAPTDTQYF
DNA: TGTGCCAGTAGAATCCGGGGGGCCCCCACAGATACGCAGTATTTT

size: few
J: TRBJ2-1
V: TRBV13
D: .
CDR3: CASSEGLTYNEQFF
DNA: TGTGCCAGCAGCGAGGGGCTAACCTACAATGAGCAGTTCTTC

size: .
J: TRBJ2-1
V: TRBV30
D: .
CDR3: CAWSVVSNEQFF
DNA: TGTGCCTGGAGTGTAGTCTCCAATGAGCAGTTCTTC

size: .
J: TRBJ2-7
V: TRBV13
D: .
CDR3: CASSAQGKNYEQYF
DNA: TGTGCCAGCAGCGCACAGGGAAAGAACTACGAGCAGTACTTC

size: .
J: TRBJ1-2
V: TRBV13
D: .
CDR3: CASSLARGGSYGYTF
DNA: TGTGCCAGCAGCTTAGCCAGGGGCGGAAGCTATGGCTACACCTTC

size: .
J: TRBJ1-2
V: TRBV13
D: .
CDR3: CASSLEGQPNYGYTF
DNA: TGTGCCAGCAGCTTAGAGGGACAACCTAACTATGGCTACACCTTC

size: .
J: TRBJ1-2
V: TRBV30
D: .
CDR3: CATDRGDDYGYTF
DNA: TGTGCCACCGACCGCGGAGATGACTATGGCTACACCTTC

size: .
J: TRBJ2-1
V: TRBV6-4
D: TRBD1
CDR3: CASSVRTGTSNEQFF
DNA: TGTGCCAGCAGTGTCCGGACAGGGACGAGCAATGAGCAGTTCTTC

size: .
J: TRBJ2-5
V: TRBV10-3
D: .
CDR3: CAISESGRGDQETQYF
DNA: TGTGCCATCAGTGAGTCCGGAAGGGGCGACCAAGAGACCCAGTACTTC

size: .
J: TRBJ2-7
V: TRBV28
D: .
CDR3: CASSFRQNRAYEQYF
DNA: TGTGCCAGCAGTTTCCGTCAGAACCGAGCCTACGAGCAGTACTTC

size: .
J: TRBJ1-2
V: TRBV7-8
D: .
CDR3: CASSLGARGYTF
DNA: TGTGCCAGCAGCTTAGGGGCCCGTGGCTACACCTTC

size: once
J: TRBJ2-3
V: TRBV5-1
D: TRBD2
CDR3: CASSLRTSGADTQYF
DNA: TGCGCCAGCAGCTTGAGGACTAGCGGGGCAGATACGCAGTATTTT

size: few
J: TRBJ2-7
V: TRBV29-1
D: TRBD2
CDR3: CSVGQGGYEQYF
DNA: TGCAGCGTTGGGCAGGGAGGGTACGAGCAGTACTTC

size: .
J: TRBJ2-5
V: TRBV7-8
D: TRBD2
CDR3: CASSLTSGGPQETQYF
DNA: TGTGCCAGCAGCCTAACTAGCGGGGGCCCCCAAGAGACCCAGTACTTC

size: few
J: TRBJ2-7
V: TRBV7-9
D: TRBD1
CDR3: CASSSSTGTGSYEQYF
DNA: TGTGCCAGCAGCTCATCCACCGGGACAGGGTCCTACGAGCAGTACTTC

size: .
J: TRBJ2-5
V: TRBV13
D: .
CDR3: CASSPPDRGTQYF
DNA: TGTGCCAGCAGCCCACCGGACCGGGGGACCCAGTACTTC

size: .
J: TRBJ2-3
V: TRBV27
D: .
CDR3: CASTTISTDTQYF
DNA: TGTGCCAGCACCACCATTAGCACAGATACGCAGTATTTT

size: .
J: TRBJ2-6
V: TRBV7-8
D: .
CDR3: CASSPTVTEPGANVLTF
DNA: TGTGCCAGCAGCCCGACCGTAACTGAGCCTGGGGCCAACGTCCTGACTTTC

size: .
J: TRBJ1-2
V: TRBV19
D: .
CDR3: CASSIKAGLANYGYTF
DNA: TGTGCCAGTAGTATCAAAGCAGGTTTAGCGAACTATGGCTACACCTTC

size: once
J: TRBJ2-7
V: TRBV9
D: TRBD1
CDR3: CASSSPGQELYEQYF
DNA: TGTGCCAGCAGCAGCCCGGGACAGGAACTCTACGAGCAGTACTTC

size: .
J: TRBJ2-7
V: TRBV4-1
D: .
CDR3: CASSQEGGAYEQYF
DNA: TGCGCCAGCAGCCAAGAGGGTGGGGCCTACGAGCAGTACTTC

size: .
J: TRBJ2-1
V: TRBV5-6
D: .
CDR3: CASSPDLSSYNEQFF
DNA: TGTGCCAGCAGCCCTGATTTAAGCTCCTACAATGAGCAGTTCTTC

size: .
J: TRBJ2-7
V: TRBV4-1
D: TRBD1
CDR3: CASSLRQGLGEQYF
DNA: TGCGCCAGCAGCCTAAGACAGGGTCTCGGCGAGCAGTACTTC

size: .
J: TRBJ2-3
V: TRBV9
D: .
CDR3: CASGPWQVDTQYF
DNA: TGTGCCAGCGGACCTTGGCAGGTAGATACGCAGTATTTT

size: .
J: TRBJ2-5
V: TRBV29-1
D: TRBD1
CDR3: CSVGVPDRVAQETQYF
DNA: TGCAGCGTTGGGGTCCCGGACAGGGTGGCACAAGAGACCCAGTACTTC

size: .
J: TRBJ1-2
V: TRBV7-9
D: TRBD1
CDR3: CASSSSGTGSYGYTF
DNA: TGTGCCAGCAGCTCCTCAGGGACAGGGAGCTATGGCTACACCTTC

size: .
J: TRBJ2-1
V: TRBV10-3
D: .
CDR3: CAIGEQEVRSNEQFF
DNA: TGTGCCATCGGGGAACAGGAGGTCCGGTCCAATGAGCAGTTCTTC

size: .
J: TRBJ2-7
V: TRBV7-9
D: TRBD2
CDR3: CASSYLAGGYEQYF
DNA: TGTGCCAGCAGCTACCTAGCGGGGGGATACGAGCAGTACTTC

size: .
J: TRBJ2-5
V: TRBV10-2
D: .
CDR3: CASSESWSQETQYF
DNA: TGCGCCAGCAGTGAGAGTTGGTCACAAGAGACCCAGTACTTC

size: .
J: TRBJ2-7
V: TRBV7-9
D: TRBD1
CDR3: CASSLSQGSPYEQYF
DNA: TGTGCCAGCAGCTTATCACAGGGGTCCCCCTACGAGCAGTACTTC

size: .
J: TRBJ1-4
V: TRBV7-9
D: TRBD1
CDR3: CASSPDRVNEKLFF
DNA: TGTGCCAGCAGTCCCGACAGGGTTAATGAAAAACTGTTTTTT

size: once
J: TRBJ2-1
V: TRBV6-5
D: TRBD1
CDR3: CASSLDRDPYNEQFF
DNA: TGTGCCAGCAGTCTCGACAGGGACCCCTACAATGAGCAGTTCTTC

size: .
J: TRBJ2-7
V: TRBV29-1
D: .
CDR3: CSVLGGAAYEQYF
DNA: TGCAGCGTTTTGGGGGGCGCGGCCTACGAGCAGTACTTC

size: .
J: TRBJ2-7
V: TRBV29-1
D: .
CDR3: CSVVTAYSYEQYF
DNA: TGCAGCGTGGTGACAGCATACTCCTACGAGCAGTACTTC

size: .
J: TRBJ2-2
V: TRBV6-5
D: .
CDR3: CASSPVPTGELFF
DNA: TGTGCCAGCAGTCCCGTCCCTACCGGGGAGCTGTTTTTT

size: .
J: TRBJ2-2
V: TRBV2
D: .
CDR3: CASVVPGTNTGELFF
DNA: TGTGCCAGCGTAGTGCCGGGGACGAACACCGGGGAGCTGTTTTTT

size: .
J: TRBJ2-2
V: TRBV7-9
D: TRBD1
CDR3: CASSPRSTGDTGELFF
DNA: TGTGCCAGCAGCCCACGCTCGACAGGGGACACCGGGGAGCTGTTTTTT

size: .
J: TRBJ2-5
V: TRBV11-2
D: TRBD1
CDR3: CASRRDQGVETQYF
DNA: TGTGCCAGCAGAAGGGACCAGGGGGTGGAGACCCAGTACTTC

size: .
J: TRBJ2-3
V: TRBV9
D: TRBD2
CDR3: CASSVEGLGVRGDTQYF
DNA: TGTGCCAGCAGCGTAGAGGGACTAGGGGTCCGGGGAGATACGCAGTATTTT

size: .
J: TRBJ1-5
V: TRBV5-1
D: .
CDR3: CASSPGPTELNNQPQHF
DNA: TGCGCCAGCAGCCCGGGACCCACAGAACTAAACAATCAGCCCCAGCATTTT

size: .
J: TRBJ2-7
V: TRBV2
D: TRBD1
CDR3: CASSGTGGEQYF
DNA: TGTGCCAGCAGCGGCACAGGGGGCGAGCAGTACTTC

size: .
J: TRBJ2-1
V: TRBV29-1
D: TRBD2
CDR3: CSVGLAGVNEQFF
DNA: TGCAGCGTTGGACTAGCGGGGGTTAATGAGCAGTTCTTC

size: .
J: TRBJ1-1
V: TRBV7-9
D: .
CDR3: CASSLSPEAFF
DNA: TGTGCCAGCAGCTTATCTCCTGAAGCTTTCTTT

size: once
J: TRBJ2-5
V: TRBV28
D: .
CDR3: CASSYQGWKTQYF
DNA: TGTGCCAGCAGTTATCAAGGTTGGAAGACCCAGTACTTC

size: .
J: TRBJ2-6
V: TRBV7-9
D: TRBD1
CDR3: CASSPLGGQGSSGANVLTF
DNA: TGTGCCAGCAGCCCTCTCGGAGGACAGGGGAGCTCTGGGGCCAACGTCCTGACTTTC

size: .
J: TRBJ2-2
V: TRBV6-6
D: .
CDR3: CASSPGAGELFF
DNA: TGTGCCAGCAGTCCCGGGGCCGGGGAGCTGTTTTTT

size: once
J: TRBJ1-1
V: TRBV25-1
D: .
CDR3: CASSEMNTEAFF
DNA: TGTGCCAGCTCTGAGATGAACACTGAAGCTTTCTTT

size: once
J: TRBJ1-1
V: TRBV16
D: .
CDR3: CASSLPRDKLNTEAFF
DNA: TGTGCCAGCAGCCTGCCTCGGGACAAATTAAACACTGAAGCTTTCTTT